Each of the 23 T cell receptor beta chains below was sequenced from the same sample in a study of T cells in localized non-small cell lung cancer. Clones were read by immunoSEQ multiplex PCR, and TCRdb kept only the in-frame ones, dropping some. This table has about 59,000 clones, approximately 90% appearing once. Sequencing used peripheral blood, obtained before any cancer treatment. These receptors all come from a man aged 35 to 70 with stage I lung adenocarcinoma.

The rearrangement links TRBV19 to TRBJ1-1; TRBD1 agrees at 10 bases. V lost 5 bases to trimming and J lost 4 bases; unmatched junction nucleotides: 7. CDR3 length: 15 residues. CDR1 is LNHDA and CDR2 is SQIVND in the germline V gene (reference sequence). CDR3: CASSGRDRGGTEAFF. DNA for the CDR3: TGTGCCAGTAGTGGTCGGGACAGGGGTGGCACTGAAGCTTTCTTT.

This chain connects TRBV5-1 to TRBJ2-3; D possibly corresponds to TRBD1 (5 bases). This CDR3 spans 15 amino acids. Between the trimmed V and J ends, which lost 1 base and 0 bases, there was a span of 9 bases. Germline V lookup: CDR1 SGHRS, CDR2 YFSETQ. The CDR3 coding sequence is TGCGCCAGCAGCTTGAGACAGACTAGCACAGATACGCAGTATTTT. Its translation is CASSLRQTSTDTQYF.

The rearrangement joins TRBV6-6 to TRBJ2-7; TRBD2 agrees at 7 bases. Germline assignment: CDR1 MNHNY and CDR2 SVGAGI (reference sequence). The CDR3 is 14 residues long. V trimming: 10 bases; J trimming: 4 bases; junction bases outside the gene matches: 13. The CDR3 reads CATSNRDYHYEQYF. The CDR3 DNA follows: TGTGCCACCTCCAACCGGGACTATCATTACGAGCAGTACTTC.

CDR3 protein: CASSARWGGDETQYF. CDR3 DNA sequence: TGTGCCAGCAGCGCACGTTGGGGCGGGGATGAGACCCAGTACTTC. The chain has TRBV5-6 and TRBJ2-5; possible D gene TRBD2, 6 bases. The CDR3 is 15 residues long. V lost 4 bases and J lost 5, with 18 bases in between. CDR1 is SGHDT and CDR2 is YYEEEE in the germline V gene.

V usage is TRBV19 and J usage is TRBJ2-3; possible D gene TRBD2, 6 bases. Germline V gene lookup returns CDR1 LNHDA and CDR2 SQIVND (reference sequence). The CDR3 consists of 15 residues. Trimming cost V 5 bases and J 3 bases, with 15 bases left between them. Here the CDR3 reads CASSWGIAETDTQYF. CDR3 sequence (DNA): TGTGCCAGTAGTTGGGGGATAGCGGAGACAGATACGCAGTATTTT. The entire variable domain, with the rest obtained from reference TRBV19 and TRBJ2-3, is as follows: DGGITQSPKYLFRKEGQNVTLSCEQNLNHDAMYWYRQDPGQGLRLIYYSQIVNDFQKGDIAEGYSVSREKKESFPLTVTSAQKNPTAFYLCASSWGIAETDTQYFGPGTRLTVL.

The rearrangement links TRBV9 to TRBJ1-1; D is unresolved. There are 12 residues in the CDR3. Germline-derived CDR1 and CDR2 are SGDLS and YYNGEE. V shed 7 bases and J shed 2 bases, with 9 bases lying between them. The CDR3 is CASAKANTEAFF. The CDR3 nucleotides read TGTGCCAGCGCGAAGGCTAACACTGAAGCTTTCTTT.

The rearrangement links TRBV6-5 to TRBJ2-2; 8 nucleotides line up with TRBD1. V was clipped by 2 bases and J by 1 base; unmatched bases: 0. Germline values: CDR1 MNHEY, CDR2 SVGAGI. This CDR3 has 15 residues. Written as DNA, the CDR3 is TGTGCCAGCAGTTACACAGGGGGGAACACCGGGGAGCTGTTTTTT. Protein sequence: CASSYTGGNTGELFF.

The chain employs TRBV6-6 and TRBJ2-5; 12 bases line up with TRBD2. Trimming removed 3 bases from V and 9 bases from J; junction bases left unmatched: 2. The length of the CDR3 is 13 residues. Per the germline V gene, CDR1 is MNHNY and CDR2 is SVGAGI (reference sequence). CDR3 loop: CASSYASGRAQYF. The CDR3 DNA reads as TGTGCCAGCAGTTATGCTAGCGGGAGGGCCCAGTACTTC.

This CDR3 reads CASSRAGVTGELFF. CDR3 bases: TGTGCCAGCAGCCGCGCGGGAGTCACCGGGGAGCTGTTTTTT. The V call is TRBV14, the J call TRBJ2-2, with 7 bases lining up with TRBD2. This CDR3 has 14 residues. Germline CDR1 reads SGHDN; CDR2 reads FVKESK. The junction had 3 bases not matched to a gene; V was cut back by 4 bases and J by 4 bases.

This clone has just one count. The chain's CDR3 is CASSLAPFAGNPGNTIYF. CDR3 DNA sequence: TGTGCCAGCAGCTTAGCCCCTTTTGCAGGGAACCCTGGAAACACCATATATTTT. The chain employs TRBV7-2 and TRBJ1-3; the D gene is possibly TRBD1 (5 bases). Germline-derived CDR1 and CDR2 are SGHTA and FQGNSA. This CDR3 is built from 18 residues. V lost 0 bases and J 2 bases, leaving 17 bases between the germline ends. Full variable domain (rest looked up from reference TRBV7-2 and TRBJ1-3): GAGVSQSPSNKVTEKGKDVELRCDPISGHTALYWYRQSLGQGLEFLIYFQGNSAPDKSGLPSDRFSAERTGGSVSTLTIQRTQQEDSAVYLCASSLAPFAGNPGNTIYFGEGSWLTVV.

The chain couples TRBV19 to TRBJ1-5; tentatively, D is TRBD1 (5 bases). Trimming stripped 3 bases from V and 0 bases from J, with 12 bases between. Germline CDR1 is LNHDA and CDR2 is SQIVND (reference sequence). The CDR3 covers 16 residues. The CDR3 is CASSIRGVYSNQPQHF. The CDR3 DNA follows: TGTGCCAGTAGTATCCGAGGGGTCTATAGCAATCAGCCCCAGCATTTT.

The chain joins TRBV7-3 to TRBJ2-1; D perhaps matches TRBD2 (6 bases). CDR1 and CDR2 from the germline V gene are SGHTA and FQGTGA. The V gene lost 4 bases and the J gene lost 9 bases, with 13 bases spanning the gap. The CDR3 runs 13 residues. The CDR3 DNA follows: TGTGCCAGCAGCTCTTTAGCGGACCGTGAGCAGTTCTTC. It yields the protein CASSSLADREQFF.

The V and J genes are TRBV18 and TRBJ1-2; D gene unclear. This CDR3 contains 13 residues. V gave up 2 bases and J gave up 5 bases, with 9 bases separating them. Germline assignment: CDR1 KGHSH and CDR2 LQKENI. As DNA, the CDR3 is TGTGCCAGCTCACCAACAAAGGATTATGGCTACACCTTC. Amino acid sequence: CASSPTKDYGYTF.

This clone has only one observation. The rearrangement joins TRBV28 to TRBJ1-4; maybe TRBD1 (5 bases). Germline CDR1 reads MDHEN; CDR2 reads SYDVKM. Trimming took off 6 bases at V and 8 bases at J, with 10 bases between the two ends. The CDR3 is 12 amino acids. The CDR3, as DNA: TGTGCCAGCAGCACAGGATGGGAAAAACTGTTTTTT. Residues: CASSTGWEKLFF.

V usage is TRBV27 and J usage is TRBJ2-1; 10 nucleotides agree with TRBD1. Trimming cost V 8 bases and J 8 bases; bases outside gene matches: 6. The germline V gene encodes CDR1 MNHEY and CDR2 SMNVEV (reference sequence). The CDR3 contains 13 residues. Here the CDR3 reads CASCRDRGHEQFF. The CDR3 DNA reads TGTGCCAGCTGTCGGGACAGGGGCCATGAGCAGTTCTTC.

By share, this clone ranks as medium-sized. The sample carries other DNA sequences with the same CDR3. The rearrangement links TRBV19 to TRBJ1-1; a possible D gene is TRBD1 (5 bases). Trimming took 5 bases from V and 1 from J, leaving 11 bases between them. Germline assignment: CDR1 LNHDA and CDR2 SQIVND (reference sequence). CDR3 size: 14 residues. CDR3 protein: CASSLGRGNTEAFF. CDR3 DNA: TGTGCCAGTAGTTTGGGACGGGGGAACACTGAAGCTTTCTTT.

This clone occurred a few times. This chain links TRBV5-6 with TRBJ1-1; D not resolved. Germline assignment: CDR1 SGHDT and CDR2 YYEEEE. V was trimmed by 3 bases and J by 0 bases, leaving 12 bases between them. The CDR3 contains 15 residues. The CDR3 reads CASSSEGELNTEAFF. CDR3 sequence (DNA): TGTGCCAGCAGCTCCGAAGGAGAATTGAACACTGAAGCTTTCTTT.

The chain is built from TRBV27 and TRBJ2-2, with a tentative D call TRBD1 (8 bases). Trimming stripped 4 bases from V and 4 bases from J, with 13 bases between. This CDR3 region has 15 residues. The germline V gene encodes CDR1 MNHEY and CDR2 SMNVEV (reference sequence). The CDR3 nucleotides read TGTGCCAGCAGTTACTACAGGGGGGGCACCGGGGAGCTGTTTTTT. As protein: CASSYYRGGTGELFF.

The gene calls are TRBV28 and TRBJ2-7; maybe TRBD1 (6 bases). CDR1 MDHEN and CDR2 SYDVKM come from the germline V gene. This CDR3 region has 15 residues. Trimming removed 5 bases at V and 3 bases at J, with 17 bases between. The CDR3 nucleotides read TGTGCCAGCAGTCCCGGGACACCTAACCTCTACGAGCAGTACTTC. As protein: CASSPGTPNLYEQYF.

The chain couples TRBV5-1 to TRBJ2-2; perhaps D is TRBD1 or TRBD2 (5 bases each). The CDR3 is 16 amino acids. V lost 1 base to trimming and J lost 3 bases, with 13 bases between them. The germline V gene has CDR1 SGHRS and CDR2 YFSETQ. CDR3 bases: TGCGCCAGCAGCTTGTTCGGGGCCAGGGACACCGGGGAGCTGTTTTTT. It codes for CASSLFGARDTGELFF.

This clone was observed once. The CDR3 DNA reads as TGTGCCAGCAGCTTAGATCAGGCTGGAAGCGGCTACACCTTC. It translates to CASSLDQAGSGYTF. The rearrangement uses TRBV7-2 and TRBJ1-2; D not certain. V was pared by 1 base and J by 8 bases, with 14 bases between. This CDR3 region has 14 residues. Looked up from germline, CDR1 is SGHTA and CDR2 is FQGNSA.

The gene calls are TRBV7-9 and TRBJ2-5; a possible D gene is TRBD1 (6 bases). The germline V and J ends were trimmed by 5 bases and 0 bases, with 10 bases remaining between them. The germline V gene encodes CDR1 SEHNR and CDR2 FQNEAQ (reference sequence). The CDR3 sequence is 14 residues long. CDR3: CASSRTGNQETQYF. The CDR3 nucleotides read TGTGCCAGCAGCCGAACAGGGAACCAAGAGACCCAGTACTTC.

The chain couples TRBV21-1 to TRBJ1-2; the D segment call TRBD1 is taken from the table without a DNA check. TRBV21-1 is described as a pseudogene. The CDR3 is 14 residues long. The CDR3 loop reads CASSGAVGNYGYTF. The DNA for the CDR3 is TGTGCCAGCAGCGGGGCAGTGGGTAACTATGGCTACACCTTC.